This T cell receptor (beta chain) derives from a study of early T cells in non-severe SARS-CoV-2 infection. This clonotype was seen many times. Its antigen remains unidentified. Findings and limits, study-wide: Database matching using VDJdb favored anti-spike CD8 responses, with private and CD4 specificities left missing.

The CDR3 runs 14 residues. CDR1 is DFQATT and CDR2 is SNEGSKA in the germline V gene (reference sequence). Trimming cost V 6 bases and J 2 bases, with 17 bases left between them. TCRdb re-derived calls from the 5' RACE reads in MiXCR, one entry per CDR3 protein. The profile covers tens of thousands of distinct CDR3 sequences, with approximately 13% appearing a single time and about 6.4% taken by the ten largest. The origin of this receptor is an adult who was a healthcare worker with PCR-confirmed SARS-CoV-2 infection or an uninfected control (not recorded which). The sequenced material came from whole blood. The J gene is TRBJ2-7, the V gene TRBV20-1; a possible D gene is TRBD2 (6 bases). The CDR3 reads CSAPRRDGAYEQYF. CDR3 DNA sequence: TGCAGTGCACCGCGGCGGGACGGCGCCTACGAGCAGTACTTC.